This T cell receptor (beta chain) was sequenced in a study of T cells in tumors after PD-1 blockade. Here immunoSEQ multiplex PCR was the method, and the copy in TCRdb shows in-frame clones only, minus some. Of more than 40,000 clones listed, 70% to 85% are singletons. Germline V gene lookup returns CDR1 MNHEY and CDR2 SMNVEV (reference sequence). The CDR3 covers 13 residues. The V gene lost 6 bases and the J gene lost 1 base, with 7 bases spanning the gap. This chain uses TRBV27 with TRBJ1-5, with D perhaps matching TRBD1 (6 bases). The clonotype originates from a human donor with advanced basal cell or squamous cell carcinoma (not recorded which). The starting material was PBMCs, obtained before anti-PD-1 therapy. The CDR3 DNA reads TGTGCCAGCAGCGGGACAAGCAATCAGCCCCAGCATTTT. Residues: CASSGTSNQPQHF.